Each of the 25 T cell receptor beta chains below was sequenced from the same sample in a study of control samples from healthy donors and cancer patients. The method was immunoSEQ multiplex PCR; TCRdb's version includes in-frame clones alone and lacks a portion of them. This table has some 40,000 clones, roughly 94% appearing once. The specimen was blood. These receptors came from a man between 60 and 70 years old in good health.

The rearrangement links TRBV29-1 to TRBJ2-7; 8 nucleotides line up with TRBD2. CDR1 and CDR2 from the germline V gene are SQVTM and ANQGSEA. V lost 7 bases and J lost 5; bases outside the gene matches: 10. The CDR3 runs to 13 residues. This CDR3 reads CSALWVGGDEQYF. The CDR3 bases are TGCAGCGCCCTTTGGGTCGGGGGGGACGAGCAGTACTTC.

This sequence joins TRBV27 and TRBJ2-3; maybe TRBD1 (6 bases). The CDR3 runs 11 residues. Germline V gives CDR1 MNHEY, CDR2 SMNVEV (reference sequence). V was trimmed by 7 bases and J by 5 bases, leaving 7 bases between them. The CDR3 loop reads CASKGVDTQYF. Written as DNA, the CDR3 is TGTGCCAGCAAGGGGGTAGATACGCAGTATTTT.

DNA for the CDR3: TGTGCCAGCAGCTTATATCAGGGACACTCCAAAAACATTCAGTACTTC. This sequence encodes CASSLYQGHSKNIQYF. V usage is TRBV7-9 and J usage is TRBJ2-4; TRBD1 is a possible D gene (6 bases). The V end lost 2 bases, the J end lost 2 bases, and 13 bases lay between the germline ends. CDR1 and CDR2 from the germline V gene are SEHNR and FQNEAQ (reference sequence). The CDR3 sequence is 16 residues long.

The chain links TRBV2 to TRBJ1-3; D gene unclear. V gave up 11 bases and J gave up 2 bases, with 19 bases separating them. This CDR3 contains 15 residues. Germline V gives CDR1 SNHLY, CDR2 FYNNEI. The CDR3: CASNRDMATGNTIYF. As DNA, the CDR3 is TGTGCCTCCAACCGGGATATGGCTACTGGAAACACCATATATTTT. Using reference TRBV2 and TRBJ1-3 for the parts outside the CDR3, the full variable domain is EPEVTQTPSHQVTQMGQEVILRCVPISNHLYFYWYRQILGQKVEFLVSFYNNEISEKSEIFDDQFSVERPDGSNFTLKIRSTKLEDSAMYFCASNRDMATGNTIYFGEGSWLTVV.

The chain has TRBV5-1 and TRBJ2-1; 7 bases are a match to TRBD2. The V segment lost 2 bases and the J segment 0 bases; nucleotides outside the gene matches: 2. The CDR3 has 15 amino acids. Germline V gene lookup returns CDR1 SGHRS and CDR2 YFSETQ. CDR3 in DNA: TGCGCCAGCAGCTTAGGCGGGAGCTCCTACAATGAGCAGTTCTTC. It yields the protein CASSLGGSSYNEQFF.

This sequence joins TRBV28 and TRBJ1-5; a weak D match, TRBD1 (5 bases). Germline CDR1 MDHEN, CDR2 SYDVKM. The CDR3 is 18 amino acids. Trimming shortened V by 3 bases and J by 0 bases, and 18 bases separated the two germline ends. CDR3 loop: CASSLVWGGSYSNQPQHF. For the CDR3, the DNA is TGTGCCAGCAGTTTGGTTTGGGGGGGAAGCTATAGCAATCAGCCCCAGCATTTT.

V is TRBV19 and J is TRBJ2-3; D is ambiguous. The length of the CDR3 is 14 residues. Trimming took 6 bases from V and 0 from J, leaving 10 bases between them. Germline CDR1 is LNHDA and CDR2 is SQIVND (reference sequence). DNA of the CDR3: TGTGCCAGTAGCCCGCAATCCAGCACAGATACGCAGTATTTT. The encoded protein is CASSPQSSTDTQYF.

The chain couples TRBV27 to TRBJ1-6; tentative D call: TRBD1 (6 bases). There are 16 residues in the CDR3. Germline values: CDR1 MNHEY, CDR2 SMNVEV (reference sequence). The V and J ends lost 2 bases and 9 bases respectively, with 17 bases between them. The CDR3 coding sequence is TGTGCCAGCAGTTTAAGGGACAAAGGGACGTTTTCACCCCTCCACTTT. This translates into CASSLRDKGTFSPLHF.

This chain links TRBV4-1 with TRBJ2-5; D is unclear. Germline V gene sequence: CDR1 MGHRA, CDR2 YSYEKL. This CDR3 has 15 residues. V was pared by 0 bases and J by 2 bases, with 10 bases between. The DNA of the CDR3 is TGCGCCAGCAGCCAAGATCTCGGCAGGCAAGAGACCCAGTACTTC. Translated: CASSQDLGRQETQYF.

V gene TRBV11-2 combines with J gene TRBJ1-1, with D hard to call. The V end was cut by 0 bases, the J end by 4 bases, with 9 bases between. This CDR3 is 14 amino acids long. Looked up from germline, CDR1 is SGHAT and CDR2 is FQNNGV. The CDR3 loop reads CASSLEVRATEAFF. The CDR3 nucleotides are TGTGCCAGCAGCTTAGAGGTCCGGGCCACTGAAGCTTTCTTT.

V is TRBV12-5 and J is TRBJ1-1, with D maybe TRBD1 (6 bases). Trimming stripped 5 bases from V and 11 bases from J, with 21 bases between. The CDR3 consists of 14 residues. Germline V gene sequence: CDR1 LGHNT, CDR2 FRNRAP. CDR3 sequence reads: CASGLPRGNTRAFF. For the CDR3, the DNA is TGTGCTAGTGGTCTCCCCAGGGGTAACACTCGGGCTTTCTTT.

The CDR3 loop reads CASSGDYTDTQYF. The CDR3 DNA is TGTGCCAGCAGCGGGGACTACACAGATACGCAGTATTTT. The rearrangement links TRBV9 to TRBJ2-3; 7 positions match TRBD2. CDR1 and CDR2 from the germline V gene are SGDLS and YYNGEE. The CDR3 sequence is 13 residues long. With V trimmed by 3 bases and J by 2 bases, 0 bases remained unmatched. The full variable domain, completed using reference TRBV9 and TRBJ2-3, is DSGVTQTPKHLITATGQRVTLRCSPRSGDLSVYWYQQSLDQGLQFLIQYYNGEERAKGNILERFSAQQFPDLHSELNLSSLELGDSALYFCASSGDYTDTQYFGPGTRLTVL.

The chain is built from TRBV24-1 and TRBJ2-5, with no clear D. With 9 bases removed from V and 5 bases from J, the gap between germline ends came to 15 bases. Per the germline V gene, CDR1 is KGHDR and CDR2 is SFDVKD. The CDR3 spans 13 residues. In DNA, the CDR3 is TGTGCCACCGAACGGGCCGAGGAGGAGACCCAGTACTTC. This gives the protein CATERAEEETQYF.

The chain combines TRBV4-2 with TRBJ1-5, with 8 nucleotides matching TRBD1. CDR1 is LGHNA and CDR2 is YNFKEQ in the germline V gene. Trimming at V came to 0 bases and at J to 10 bases, leaving 8 bases not matched to a gene. This CDR3 contains 15 residues. The CDR3 is CASSQEPGGDYPQHF. Here the CDR3 DNA reads TGTGCCAGCAGCCAAGAACCAGGGGGCGATTACCCCCAGCATTTT.

This chain uses TRBV2 with TRBJ2-3; D is undetermined. The V gene's germline CDR1 is SNHLY and CDR2 FYNNEI. The V end lost 4 bases, the J end lost 2 bases, and 7 bases lay between the germline ends. This CDR3 is built from 13 residues. CDR3 sequence (DNA): TGTGCCAGCAGTGGGGCGTTCACAGATACGCAGTATTTT. It codes for CASSGAFTDTQYF.

This chain joins TRBV7-8 and TRBJ2-5; 7 positions match TRBD2. Germline loops: CDR1 SGHVS, CDR2 FQNEAQ. CDR3 length: 16 residues. Trimming at V came to 1 base and at J to 5 bases, leaving 10 bases not matched to a gene. Here the CDR3 reads CASSLGEGLLWETQYF. CDR3 coding DNA: TGTGCCAGCAGCTTAGGGGAGGGACTGCTTTGGGAGACCCAGTACTTC.

A note on this clone: Other DNA variants within this sample encode the same CDR3. The chain combines TRBV18 with TRBJ2-3; tentative D call: TRBD1 (7 bases). Germline loops: CDR1 KGHSH, CDR2 LQKENI. The V and J ends lost 6 bases and 1 base respectively, with 14 bases between them. The CDR3 contains 15 residues. The CDR3 loop is CASSPSRGGTDTQYF. CDR3 coding DNA: TGTGCCAGCTCCCCCTCCAGGGGGGGCACAGATACGCAGTATTTT.

This clone has a single count. This chain connects TRBV7-8 to TRBJ1-5; a weak D match, TRBD1 (6 bases). Trimming left V 2 bases short and J 1 base short, with 15 bases between. The CDR3 runs to 17 residues. Germline assignment: CDR1 SGHVS and CDR2 FQNEAQ. CDR3 DNA: TGTGCCAGCAGCTTACTCCCAGGGGTTCAGAGCAATCAGCCCCAGCATTTT. Amino acids: CASSLLPGVQSNQPQHF.

This chain links TRBV30 with TRBJ1-6; D might be TRBD1 (6 bases). The V and J ends lost 5 bases and 9 bases respectively, with 14 bases between them. The CDR3 extends over 13 amino acids. Germline CDR1 is GTSNPN and CDR2 is SVGIG (reference sequence). The CDR3 loop is CAWSGTFLSPLHF. Here the CDR3 DNA reads TGTGCCTGGTCCGGGACATTTCTTTCACCCCTCCACTTT.

The chain combines TRBV6-5 with TRBJ1-5; 7 bases match TRBD1. The CDR3 totals 16 residues. CDR1 is MNHEY and CDR2 is SVGAGI in the germline V gene. V was pared by 0 bases and J by 9 bases, with 11 bases of the junction left unmatched. The DNA for the CDR3 is TGTGCCAGCAGTTACTCGATTTGGACAGGCCGGAGGCCCCAGCATTTT. Protein product: CASSYSIWTGRRPQHF.

The chain couples TRBV19 to TRBJ2-3; maybe TRBD2 (5 bases). The V gene's germline CDR1 is LNHDA and CDR2 SQIVND (reference sequence). This CDR3 contains 17 residues. Trimming took off 1 base at V and 0 bases at J, with 14 bases between the two ends. The CDR3 region is CASSIGRQRSSTDTQYF. The CDR3 DNA reads TGTGCCAGTAGTATAGGTAGGCAGCGGTCTAGCACAGATACGCAGTATTTT.

V usage is TRBV29-1 and J usage is TRBJ1-5, with 10 bases matching TRBD1. Germline V gene sequence: CDR1 SQVTM, CDR2 ANQGSEA. There are 16 residues in the CDR3. The junction had 13 bases not matched to a gene; V was cut back by 6 bases and J by 5 bases. The CDR3 is CSVLLPPGTGDQPQHF. Here the CDR3 DNA reads TGCAGCGTCCTACTACCCCCTGGGACAGGGGATCAGCCCCAGCATTTT.

The V and J genes are TRBV6-4 and TRBJ1-5; no definite D call. Looked up from germline, CDR1 is MRHNA and CDR2 is SNTAGT. Trimming left V 8 bases short and J 5 bases short, with 16 bases between. The CDR3 covers 14 residues. The CDR3 loop is CASPTPGMDQPQHF. CDR3 DNA: TGTGCCAGCCCCACTCCGGGGATGGATCAGCCCCAGCATTTT.

Of note for this clone: Other DNA sequences within the sample encode an identical CDR3. V is TRBV29-1 and J is TRBJ1-2, with D tentatively TRBD1 (6 bases). CDR3 length: 10 residues. In germline, CDR1 is SQVTM, CDR2 ANQGSEA. V lost 3 bases, J lost 7 bases, and 6 bases lay in between. CDR3 region: CSVETGGYTF. DNA for the CDR3: TGCAGCGTTGAGACAGGTGGCTACACCTTC. Supplemented by reference TRBV29-1 and TRBJ1-2, the full variable domain reads SAVISQKPSRDICQRGTSLTIQCQVDSQVTMMFWYRQQPGQSLTLIATANQGSEATYESGFVIDKFPISRPNLTFSTLTVSNMSPEDSSIYLCSVETGGYTFGSGTRLTVV.

This chain connects TRBV7-2 to TRBJ2-7; the D gene is possibly TRBD2 (6 bases). The CDR3 has 15 residues. CDR1 and CDR2 (germline): SGHTA, FQGNSA. Trimming left V 4 bases short and J 1 base short, with 14 bases between. This CDR3 is CASSSPSGESYEQYF. As DNA, the CDR3 is TGTGCCAGCAGCTCCCCGTCGGGAGAATCCTACGAGCAGTACTTC.